This T cell receptor (beta chain) was recovered during a study of cytomegalovirus exposure and HLA in healthy donors. Study-wide points: Among donors in an Asian-associated ancestry cluster, a later analysis reportedly found fewer N-insertions than the roughly 670-donor mean. As a later analysis showed, a missense DCLRE1C variant was linked to trimming of TCR beta V- and J-genes.

In germline, CDR1 is LNHDA, CDR2 SQIVND (reference sequence). With 3 bases removed from V and 4 bases from J, the gap between germline ends came to 6 bases. The CDR3 is made up of 12 amino acids. Note on this clone: What it recognizes is unknown.

Primers: 60 Vbeta forward and 13 Jbeta reverse. Method: immunoSEQ multiplex PCR; TCRdb's copy keeps in-frame clones and lacks some. The table has some 130,000 clones, around three fifths seen once. The rearrangement uses TRBV19 and TRBJ1-2, with D unclear. The source is a woman between 40 and 55 years old in good health and CMV-seronegative. The sample consisted of PBMCs. CDR3 DNA: TGTGCCAGTAGTATGGAGGGCTATGGCTACACCTTC. Translation gives CASSMEGYGYTF.